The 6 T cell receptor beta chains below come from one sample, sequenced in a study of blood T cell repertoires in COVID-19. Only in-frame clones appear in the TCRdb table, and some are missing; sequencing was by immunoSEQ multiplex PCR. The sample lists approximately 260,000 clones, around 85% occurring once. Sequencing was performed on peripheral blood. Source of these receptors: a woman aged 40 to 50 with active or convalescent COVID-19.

CDR3 nucleotides: TGTGCCAGAAGCCCCAGGGATGGGTCAGGGCAATATGGCTACACCTTC. It specifies CARSPRDGSGQYGYTF. The chain couples TRBV5-3 to TRBJ1-2, with D possibly being TRBD1 (5 bases). TRBV5-3 carries the ORF label, with uncertain function. V lost 4 bases to trimming and J lost 5 bases, with 21 bases between them. There are 16 residues in the CDR3.

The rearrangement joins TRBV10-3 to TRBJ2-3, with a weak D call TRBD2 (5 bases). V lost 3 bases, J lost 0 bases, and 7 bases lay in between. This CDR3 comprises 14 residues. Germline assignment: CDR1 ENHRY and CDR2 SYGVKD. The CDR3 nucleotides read TGTGCCATCAGTGATCCGGGGAGCACAGATACGCAGTATTTT. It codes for CAISDPGSTDTQYF.

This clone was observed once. This CDR3 reads CASSQGGLVVTGELFF. The CDR3 DNA follows: TGTGCCAGCAGCCAAGGTGGTCTAGTTGTCACCGGGGAGCTGTTTTTT. The rearrangement uses TRBV14 and TRBJ2-2; D unclear. With 1 base removed from V and 4 bases from J, the gap between germline ends came to 13 bases. The CDR3 totals 16 residues. The germline V gene encodes CDR1 SGHDN and CDR2 FVKESK.

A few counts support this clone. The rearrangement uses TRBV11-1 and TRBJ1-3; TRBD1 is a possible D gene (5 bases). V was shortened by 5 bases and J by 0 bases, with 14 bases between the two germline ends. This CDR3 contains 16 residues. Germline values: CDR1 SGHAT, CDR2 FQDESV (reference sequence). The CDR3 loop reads CASSRGTPNSGNTIYF. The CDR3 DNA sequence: TGTGCCAGCAGCCGCGGGACGCCGAACTCTGGAAACACCATATATTTT.

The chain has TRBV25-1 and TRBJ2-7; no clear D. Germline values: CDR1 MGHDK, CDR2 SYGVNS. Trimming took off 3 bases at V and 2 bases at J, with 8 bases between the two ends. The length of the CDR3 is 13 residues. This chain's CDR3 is CASSDAVTYEQYF. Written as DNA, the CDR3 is TGTGCCAGCAGTGACGCGGTCACCTACGAGCAGTACTTC.

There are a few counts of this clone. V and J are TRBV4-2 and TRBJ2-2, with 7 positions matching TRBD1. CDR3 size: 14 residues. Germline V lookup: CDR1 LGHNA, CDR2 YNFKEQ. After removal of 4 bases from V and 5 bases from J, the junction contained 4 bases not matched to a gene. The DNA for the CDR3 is TGTGCCAGCAGCCTAACAGGGGTAACCGGGGAGCTGTTTTTT. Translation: CASSLTGVTGELFF.